The sequence of this T cell receptor (beta chain) was determined in a study of technical replicates of blood from a few donors. Assay used: immunoSEQ multiplex PCR; TCRdb lists only in-frame clones, some missing. The top ten hold 0.37% of the sample, which has about 82,000 clones, around 96% seen once. The table lists this clone with a count of one. Trimming took off 1 base at V and 1 base at J, with 10 bases between the two ends. There are 16 residues in the CDR3. Germline CDR1 and CDR2: WSHSY and SAAADI. This chain connects TRBV10-2 to TRBJ2-2, with TRBD2 as a possible D gene (6 bases). Sequencing used T cells isolated from PBMCs. This TCR came from a human donor in good health. The CDR3 loop reads CASSEFGSGNTGELFF. The CDR3 DNA follows: TGCGCCAGCAGTGAGTTTGGTAGCGGGAACACCGGGGAGCTGTTTTTT.